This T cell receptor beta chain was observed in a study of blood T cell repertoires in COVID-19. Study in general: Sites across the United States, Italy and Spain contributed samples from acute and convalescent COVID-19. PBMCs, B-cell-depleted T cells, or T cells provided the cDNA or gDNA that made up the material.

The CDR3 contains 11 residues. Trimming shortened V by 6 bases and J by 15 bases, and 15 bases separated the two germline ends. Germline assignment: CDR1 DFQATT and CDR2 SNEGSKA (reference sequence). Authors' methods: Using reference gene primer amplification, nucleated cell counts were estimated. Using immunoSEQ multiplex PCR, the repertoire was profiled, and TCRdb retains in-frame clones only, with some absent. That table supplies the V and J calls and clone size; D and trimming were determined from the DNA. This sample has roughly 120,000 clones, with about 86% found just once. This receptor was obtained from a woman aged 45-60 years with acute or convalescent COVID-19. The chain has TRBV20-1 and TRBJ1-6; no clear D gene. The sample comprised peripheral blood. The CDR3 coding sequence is TGCAGTGCCCAGATGTATTCGGGCCTCCACTTT. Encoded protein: CSAQMYSGLHF.